The rows below give T cell receptor beta chains drawn from one sample of a study of beta chain features in type 1 diabetes. Clones were sequenced by immunoSEQ multiplex PCR, and TCRdb holds only the in-frame ones, with some missing. The data show some 99,000 clones, 30% to 40% seen once. The sequenced sample was stem cell memory CD4+ T cells from blood. All receptors derive from a young woman in good health. The CDR3 runs from the conserved cysteine through the conserved F or W. The D gene is left open where the match is weak. Only part of the rows carry a size: once, few, many, or a class if the clone is expanded.

J | D | V | size | CDR3 | DNA
TRBJ2-7 | TRBD1 | TRBV6-1 | NA | CASSEPGTGNYEQYF | TGTGCCAGCAGTGAACCCGGGACAGGGAACTACGAGCAGTACTTC
TRBJ2-7 | TRBD1 | TRBV28 | few | CASREFGQDHSYEQYF | TGTGCCAGCCGCGAATTCGGACAGGACCACTCCTACGAGCAGTACTTC
TRBJ1-4 | TRBD1 | TRBV7-6 | NA | CASSLSHRGVEKLFF | TGTGCCAGCAGCTTATCTCACAGGGGTGTTGAAAAACTGTTTTTT
TRBJ2-1 | NA | TRBV7-2 | NA | CASSLAPPPGYNEQFF | TGTGCCAGCAGCTTAGCCCCGCCTCCGGGTTACAATGAGCAGTTCTTC
TRBJ2-7 | NA | TRBV5-1 | NA | CASSLRLERGNEQYF | TGCGCCAGCAGCTTGAGGTTGGAGAGAGGCAACGAGCAGTACTTC
TRBJ2-4 | NA | TRBV28 | few | CASRARGKNIQYF | TGTGCCAGCAGGGCCCGGGGGAAAAACATTCAGTACTTC
TRBJ2-1 | TRBD2 | TRBV28 | few | CASSSASGSFYNEQFF | TGTGCCAGCAGTTCCGCTAGCGGGAGTTTCTACAATGAGCAGTTCTTC
TRBJ1-1 | NA | TRBV11-2 | few | CASSGHQFTEAFF | TGTGCCAGCAGCGGGCATCAGTTTACTGAAGCTTTCTTT
TRBJ2-7 | NA | TRBV5-4 | NA | CASSRSLAAFNYEQYF | TGTGCCAGCAGCCGCTCCCTTGCGGCTTTCAACTACGAGCAGTACTTC
TRBJ2-1 | TRBD2 | TRBV7-9 | NA | CASSPRLAGSYNEQFF | TGTGCCAGCAGCCCCCGACTAGCGGGCTCCTACAATGAGCAGTTCTTC
TRBJ1-5 | NA | TRBV11-3 | NA | CASSLGGAGNQPQHF | TGTGCCAGCAGCTTGGGGGGGGCTGGCAATCAGCCCCAGCATTTT
TRBJ2-2 | TRBD2 | TRBV7-3 | NA | CASSFARESGELFF | TGTGCCAGCAGCTTTGCGCGGGAGTCCGGGGAGCTGTTTTTT
TRBJ1-1 | NA | TRBV19 | NA | CASSQLQGPPEAFF | TGTGCCAGTAGTCAATTACAGGGACCCCCTGAAGCTTTCTTT
TRBJ1-5 | NA | TRBV10-3 | NA | CASGRGAGNQPQHF | TGTGCCAGCGGGCGGGGGGCGGGTAATCAGCCCCAGCATTTT
TRBJ1-2 | NA | TRBV18 | few | CASSPPHFVWAGYTF | TGTGCCAGCTCACCACCGCACTTTGTTTGGGCTGGCTACACCTTC
TRBJ2-7 | NA | TRBV25-1 | NA | CASRPLSSYEQYF | TGTGCCAGCAGACCCCTGAGCTCCTACGAGCAGTACTTC
TRBJ2-2 | NA | TRBV7-3 | NA | CASSLVQTNTGELFF | TGTGCCAGCAGCTTAGTACAGACGAACACCGGGGAGCTGTTTTTT
TRBJ1-1 | NA | TRBV18 | few | CASSPGAMATEAFF | TGTGCCAGCTCACCAGGGGCAATGGCCACTGAAGCTTTCTTT
TRBJ2-5 | TRBD2 | TRBV7-9 | few | CASSPGTTQETQYF | TGTGCCAGCAGCCCGGGGACTACCCAAGAGACCCAGTACTTC
TRBJ2-5 | NA | TRBV30 | NA | CAWSVGGARGTQYF | TGTGCCTGGAGTGTAGGGGGGGCGCGGGGGACCCAGTACTTC
TRBJ1-2 | TRBD1 | TRBV7-9 | NA | CASSTTGTGQANYGYTF | TGTGCCAGCAGCACAACCGGGACAGGACAAGCTAACTATGGCTACACCTTC
TRBJ2-1 | TRBD2 | TRBV7-9 | few | CASSLARSRGRGDNEQFF | TGTGCCAGCAGCTTAGCCCGGTCCCGCGGGAGAGGGGACAATGAGCAGTTCTTC
TRBJ1-3 | NA | TRBV7-9 | few | CASSPGINSGNTIYF | TGTGCCAGCAGTCCCGGGATCAACTCTGGAAACACCATATATTTT